Listed below are T cell receptor beta chains from one sample, sequenced in a study of blood T cell repertoires in COVID-19. Produced via immunoSEQ multiplex PCR; TCRdb's table is partial and in-frame only. The profile shows 70,000 or so clones, over 60% of them singletons. The sequencing sample was made of peripheral blood. These receptors originate from a man in his fifties or sixties with COVID-19, enrolled during active disease. Each CDR3 is given with its conserved first and last residue. D genes are given only for firm matches. Size is omitted from some rows. Given values are once, few, many or a class for expanded clones.

V,D,size,J,DNA,CDR3
TRBV11-2,-,-,TRBJ1-4,TGTGCCAGCAGCTTCCTCGGGAGGAGAGATGAAAAACTGTTTTTT,CASSFLGRRDEKLFF
TRBV18,-,-,TRBJ1-1,TGTGCCAGCTCACCAAACAGGGTGATAACTGAAGCTTTCTTT,CASSPNRVITEAFF
TRBV6-5,TRBD1,-,TRBJ2-5,TGTGCCAGCAAGAAGGACAGGGAATTTGAGACCCAGTACTTC,CASKKDREFETQYF
TRBV5-6,TRBD2,few,TRBJ2-3,TGTGCCAGCAGCTCCGGGACTAGCGGGACAGATACGCAGTATTTT,CASSSGTSGTDTQYF
TRBV27,-,few,TRBJ1-6,TGTGCCAGCAGTTTATTGGCCCGAGGGGGTTATTCACCCCTCCACTTT,CASSLLARGGYSPLHF
TRBV29-1,TRBD1,few,TRBJ2-7,TGCAGCGTCCTGGGACAGGGGGCGGACTACGAGCAGTACTTC,CSVLGQGADYEQYF
TRBV5-1,-,-,TRBJ1-5,TGCGCCAGCAGCCCTACCCAACTTGGAGGCAATCAGCCCCAGCATTTT,CASSPTQLGGNQPQHF
TRBV5-4,-,-,TRBJ2-1,TGTGCCAGCAGCTTACTGCTAGGGAGAACCAATGAGCAGTTCTTC,CASSLLLGRTNEQFF
TRBV19,TRBD2,-,TRBJ2-2,TGTGCCCTACAGCGGGGGAACACCGGGGAGCTGTTTTTT,CALQRGNTGELFF
TRBV27,TRBD2,-,TRBJ2-1,TGTGCCAGCAGTTTATCTAGGACTAGCAATGAGCAGTTCTTC,CASSLSRTSNEQFF
TRBV5-1,TRBD1,-,TRBJ2-5,TGCGCCAGCAGCTTGGTTGGACAGGGAAAGACCCAGTACTTC,CASSLVGQGKTQYF
TRBV2,-,few,TRBJ2-2,TGTGCCAGCAGTGATTCGCAGGGGAACACCGGGGAGCTGTTTTTT,CASSDSQGNTGELFF
TRBV5-1,-,-,TRBJ2-1,TGCGCCAGCAGCTTGCGTGGGAGTGTGAATGAGCAGTTCTTC,CASSLRGSVNEQFF
TRBV10-1,-,few,TRBJ2-5,TGCGCCAGCAGTGTTCTAGCAGAGACCCAGTACTTC,CASSVLAETQYF
TRBV4-2,-,-,TRBJ2-1,TGTGCCAGCAGCCAAGAAGGAGGGAATGAGCAGTTCTTC,CASSQEGGNEQFF
TRBV5-1,TRBD1,-,TRBJ2-5,TGCGCCAGCAGCTATTCCGGGACAGGGGAGGAGACCCAGTACTTC,CASSYSGTGEETQYF
TRBV3-1/TRBV3-2,-,-,TRBJ2-5,TGTGCCAGCAGCCTCTTGAGGATCCAAGAGACCCAGTACTTC,CASSLLRIQETQYF
TRBV11-3,-,-,TRBJ2-1,TGTGCCAGCAGCCCGCTACGAGGGCTTTTTGACAATGAGCAGTTCTTC,CASSPLRGLFDNEQFF
TRBV5-1,-,-,TRBJ2-7,TGCGCCAGCAGCTTGGACAGGACCTACGAGCAGTACTTC,CASSLDRTYEQYF
TRBV2,TRBD1,-,TRBJ1-6,TGTGCCAGCGGGGACAGGGGCCGTTCACCCCTCCACTTT,CASGDRGRSPLHF
TRBV6-6,TRBD1,-,TRBJ1-3,TGTGCCAGCAGCCGGCCAGGGGGAGGAAACACCATATATTTT,CASSRPGGGNTIYF
TRBV30,-,-,TRBJ2-5,TGTGCCTGGAGTCCCCCGGACATCCGAGAGACCCAGTACTTC,CAWSPPDIRETQYF
TRBV12-5,TRBD1,-,TRBJ2-2,TGTGCTAGTGGTTTCACCGGACAGGGGCGGACCGGGGAGCTGTTTTTT,CASGFTGQGRTGELFF
TRBV24-1,TRBD2,-,TRBJ2-3,TGTGCCACCAGTGATTCCCGGGACTACACAGATACGCAGTATTTT,CATSDSRDYTDTQYF
TRBV10-2,-,-,TRBJ2-7,TGCGCCAGCACCATAAGCCCGGACACCTACGAGCAGTACTTC,CASTISPDTYEQYF
TRBV5-1,-,-,TRBJ2-1,TGCGCCAGCACCCGGGACCCCAGAGGGGGCAATGAGCAGTTCTTC,CASTRDPRGGNEQFF
TRBV5-1,TRBD1,-,TRBJ1-1,TGCGCCAGCAGAAGAGACAGGGGAAGTACTGAAGCTTTCTTT,CASRRDRGSTEAFF
TRBV6-5,-,-,TRBJ2-3,TGTGCCAGCAGTTACTCGAGATCCAAGACAGATACGCAGTATTTT,CASSYSRSKTDTQYF
TRBV27,-,-,TRBJ2-2,TGTGCCAGCAGCGGCTACCGGACAGACAACACCGGGGAGCTGTTTTTT,CASSGYRTDNTGELFF
TRBV11-2,TRBD2,-,TRBJ2-7,TGTGCCAGCAGCCCAACCTTACTAGCGGGGGCCTACGAGCAGTACTTC,CASSPTLLAGAYEQYF
TRBV7-2,-,-,TRBJ2-1,TGTGCCAGCAGCGCCCTAGGAAGCTCCTACAATGAGCAGTTCTTC,CASSALGSSYNEQFF
TRBV21-1,-,-,TRBJ2-1,TGTGCCAGCAGCAAGCACTGGACAGGGGGCAGAATCTTC,CASSKHWTGGRIF
TRBV28,TRBD2,-,TRBJ2-3,TGTGCCAGCACCCTGGGACTAGCGGTAACAGATACGCAGTATTTT,CASTLGLAVTDTQYF
TRBV5-1,-,-,TRBJ1-6,TGCGCCAGCAGCTTGGGACGGGGGCCCCTCCACTTT,CASSLGRGPLHF
TRBV27,-,-,TRBJ1-2,TGTGCCAGCAGTAGGACTGTTAACTATGGCTACACCTTC,CASSRTVNYGYTF
TRBV19,TRBD1,-,TRBJ1-5,TGTGCCAGTAGTGCCCTGACAGGGGGCAAGGGTCAGCCCCAGCATTTT,CASSALTGGKGQPQHF
TRBV9,-,-,TRBJ2-1,TGTGCCAGCAGCTCCCGGGGGAGCTCCTACAATGAGCAGTTCTTC,CASSSRGSSYNEQFF
TRBV19,-,many,TRBJ2-3,TGTGCCAGTAGTACACTAGCAAATACGCAGTATTTT,CASSTLANTQYF
TRBV28,-,few,TRBJ1-6,TGTGCCAGCAGTTTATCAACGGGGCTGGGGGCCTTATATAATTCACCCCTCCACTTT,CASSLSTGLGALYNSPLHF
TRBV3-1/TRBV3-2,TRBD2,-,TRBJ2-4,TGTGCCAGCAGCCCCCCTCTTATAGCGGGAGCCAAAAACATTCAGTACTTC,CASSPPLIAGAKNIQYF
TRBV15,-,-,TRBJ2-3,TGTGCCACAAAAACAGGAGAAATCCCCACAGATACGCAGTATTTT,CATKTGEIPTDTQYF
TRBV18,-,-,TRBJ1-1,TGTGCCAGCTCACCGGGCCAGAACACTGAAGCTTTCTTT,CASSPGQNTEAFF
TRBV5-1,TRBD1,-,TRBJ1-2,TGCGCCAGCAATACGGGACAGTCCTATGGCTACACCTTC,CASNTGQSYGYTF
TRBV28,-,few,TRBJ2-7,TGTGCCAGCAGTGAGGGCTACGAGCAGTACTTC,CASSEGYEQYF
TRBV10-2,TRBD2,-,TRBJ2-7,TGCGCCAGCAGGACTAGCGGGAGTCGGTCCGAGCAGTACTTC,CASRTSGSRSEQYF
TRBV7-9,-,-,TRBJ1-6,TGTGCCAGCAGCTTAAACGGGAATTCACCCCTCCACTTT,CASSLNGNSPLHF
TRBV7-9,TRBD1,medium-sized,TRBJ1-6,TGTGCCAGCAGCCCCGGGACAGGGGTATACTCACCCCTCCACTTT,CASSPGTGVYSPLHF
TRBV9,-,-,TRBJ1-2,TGTGCCAGCAGCGTTCAGTACCGGCGGGGCTACACCTTC,CASSVQYRRGYTF
TRBV5-4,-,-,TRBJ2-5,TGTGCCAGCAGCTTGATTAGCGGAAAAGAGACCCAGTACTTC,CASSLISGKETQYF